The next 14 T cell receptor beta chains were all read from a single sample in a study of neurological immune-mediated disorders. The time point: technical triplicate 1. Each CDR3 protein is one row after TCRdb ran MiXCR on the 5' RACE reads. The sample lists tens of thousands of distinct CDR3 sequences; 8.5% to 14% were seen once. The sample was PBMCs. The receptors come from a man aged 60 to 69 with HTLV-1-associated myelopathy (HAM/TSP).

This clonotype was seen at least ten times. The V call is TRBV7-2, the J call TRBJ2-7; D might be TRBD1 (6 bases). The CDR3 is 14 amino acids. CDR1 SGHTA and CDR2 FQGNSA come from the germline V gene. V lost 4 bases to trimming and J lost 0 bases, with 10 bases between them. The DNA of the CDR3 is TGTGCCAGCAGCTGGGGACACCTCTCCTACGAGCAGTACTTC. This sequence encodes CASSWGHLSYEQYF. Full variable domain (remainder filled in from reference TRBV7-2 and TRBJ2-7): GAGVSQSPSNKVTEKGKDVELRCDPISGHTALYWYRQSLGQGLEFLIYFQGNSAPDKSGLPSDRFSAERTGGSVSTLTIQRTQQEDSAVYLCASSWGHLSYEQYFGPGTRLTVT.

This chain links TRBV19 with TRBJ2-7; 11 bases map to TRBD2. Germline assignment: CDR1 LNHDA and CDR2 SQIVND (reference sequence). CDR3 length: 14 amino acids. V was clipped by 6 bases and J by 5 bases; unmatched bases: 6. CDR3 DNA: TGTGCCAGTAGCGAACTAGCGGGAGCAAACGAGCAGTACTTC. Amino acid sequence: CASSELAGANEQYF.

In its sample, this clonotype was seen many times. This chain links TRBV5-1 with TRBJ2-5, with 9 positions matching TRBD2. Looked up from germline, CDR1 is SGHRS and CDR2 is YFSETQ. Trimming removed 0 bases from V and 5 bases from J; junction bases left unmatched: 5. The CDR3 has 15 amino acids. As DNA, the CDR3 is TGCGCCAGCAGCTTGGTAGCGGGAGTCGGGGAGACCCAGTACTTC. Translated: CASSLVAGVGETQYF.

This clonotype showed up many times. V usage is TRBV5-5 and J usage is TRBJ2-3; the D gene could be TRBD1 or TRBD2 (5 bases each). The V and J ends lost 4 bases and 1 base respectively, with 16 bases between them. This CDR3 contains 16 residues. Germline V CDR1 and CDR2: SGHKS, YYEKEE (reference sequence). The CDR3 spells CASSTLGTSGTDTQYF. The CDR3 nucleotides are TGTGCCAGCAGCACGTTGGGGACGTCAGGCACAGATACGCAGTATTTT.

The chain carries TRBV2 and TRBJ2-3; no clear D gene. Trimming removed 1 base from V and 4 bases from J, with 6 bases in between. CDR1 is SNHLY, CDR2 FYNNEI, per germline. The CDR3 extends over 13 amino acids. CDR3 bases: TGTGCCAGCAGTGAAGGGGCTTCAGATACGCAGTATTTT. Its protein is CASSEGASDTQYF.

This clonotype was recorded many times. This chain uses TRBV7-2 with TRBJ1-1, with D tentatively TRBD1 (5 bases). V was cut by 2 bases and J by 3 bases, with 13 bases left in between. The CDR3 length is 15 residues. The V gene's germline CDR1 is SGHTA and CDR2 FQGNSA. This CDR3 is CASSLMGLGDTEAFF. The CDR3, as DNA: TGTGCCAGCAGCTTAATGGGCCTAGGGGACACTGAAGCTTTCTTT.

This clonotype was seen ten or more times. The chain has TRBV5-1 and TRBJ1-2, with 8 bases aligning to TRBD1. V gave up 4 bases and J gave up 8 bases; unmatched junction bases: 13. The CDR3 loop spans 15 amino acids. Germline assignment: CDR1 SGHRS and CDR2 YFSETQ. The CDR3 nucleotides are TGCGCCAGCAGCCCGGAAGGGGTTTCAGGGGGCGGCTACACCTTC. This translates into CASSPEGVSGGGYTF.

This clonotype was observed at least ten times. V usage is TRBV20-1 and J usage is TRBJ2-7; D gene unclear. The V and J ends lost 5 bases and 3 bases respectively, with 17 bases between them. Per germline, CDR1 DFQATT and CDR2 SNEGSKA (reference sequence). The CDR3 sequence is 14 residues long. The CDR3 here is CSARAAFTFYEQYF. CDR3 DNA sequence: TGCAGTGCTCGGGCGGCCTTCACCTTCTACGAGCAGTACTTC.

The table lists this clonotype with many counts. CDR3 in DNA: TGCGCCAGCAGCTTGCTGGTGATGAACACTGAAGCTTTCTTT. It yields the protein CASSLLVMNTEAFF. V is TRBV5-1 and J is TRBJ1-1; D ambiguous. V gave up 1 base and J gave up 0 bases, with 7 bases separating them. Germline V lookup: CDR1 SGHRS, CDR2 YFSETQ. The CDR3 extends over 14 amino acids.

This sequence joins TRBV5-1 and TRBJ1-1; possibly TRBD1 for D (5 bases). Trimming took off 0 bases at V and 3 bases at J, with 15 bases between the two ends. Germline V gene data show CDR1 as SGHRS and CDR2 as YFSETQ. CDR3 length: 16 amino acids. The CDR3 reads CASSLAGTRRYTEAFF. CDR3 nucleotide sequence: TGCGCCAGCAGCTTGGCCGGGACGAGGCGCTACACTGAAGCTTTCTTT.

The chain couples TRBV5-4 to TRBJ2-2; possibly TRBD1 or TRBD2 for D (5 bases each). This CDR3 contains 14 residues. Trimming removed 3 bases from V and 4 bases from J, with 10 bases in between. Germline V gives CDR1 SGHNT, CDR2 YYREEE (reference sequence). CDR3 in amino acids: CASSSVGPTGELFF. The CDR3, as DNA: TGTGCCAGCAGCTCGGTGGGACCCACCGGGGAGCTGTTTTTT.

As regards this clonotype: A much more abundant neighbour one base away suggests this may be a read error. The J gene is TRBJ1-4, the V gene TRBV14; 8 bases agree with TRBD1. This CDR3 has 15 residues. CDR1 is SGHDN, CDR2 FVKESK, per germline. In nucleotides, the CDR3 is TGTGTCAGCATCCAGGGGGCCAGAAATAATGAAAAACTGTTTTTT. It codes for CVSIQGARNNEKLFF.

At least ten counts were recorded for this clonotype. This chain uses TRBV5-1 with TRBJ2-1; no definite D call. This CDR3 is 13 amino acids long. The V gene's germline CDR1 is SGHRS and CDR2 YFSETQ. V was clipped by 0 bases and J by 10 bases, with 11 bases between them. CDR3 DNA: TGCGCCAGCAGCTTGGGTCAGCGAGGCGAGCAGTTCTTC. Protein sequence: CASSLGQRGEQFF.

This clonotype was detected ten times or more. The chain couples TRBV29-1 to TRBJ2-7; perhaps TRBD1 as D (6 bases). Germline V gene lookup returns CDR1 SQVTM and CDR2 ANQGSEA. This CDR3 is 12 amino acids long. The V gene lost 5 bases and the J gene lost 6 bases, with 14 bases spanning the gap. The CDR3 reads CSVKQGSGEQYF. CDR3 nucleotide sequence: TGCAGCGTTAAACAGGGTTCGGGCGAGCAGTACTTC.